This TCR beta chain originates from a study of graft-versus-host responses after intestinal transplantation. The protocol was immunoSEQ multiplex PCR, while the TCRdb copy is restricted to in-frame clones and leaves out a portion. In the table there are some 130,000 clones, around nine tenths of which are singletons. Germline CDR1 and CDR2: MNHNY and SVGAGI (reference sequence). V shed 8 bases and J shed 3 bases, with 11 bases lying between them. The CDR3 sequence is 12 residues long. This clone came up a few times. The antigen is undetermined. The receptor's source is a human donor who received an intestinal transplant. This specimen consisted of unstimulated CD4+ T cells sorted from spleen or lymph node cells, obtained before intestinal transplant. The V gene is TRBV6-6, the J gene TRBJ2-7; D not resolved. For the CDR3, the DNA is TGTGCCAGCCGAACCCCGGGCTACGAGCAGTACTTC. Translation gives CASRTPGYEQYF.